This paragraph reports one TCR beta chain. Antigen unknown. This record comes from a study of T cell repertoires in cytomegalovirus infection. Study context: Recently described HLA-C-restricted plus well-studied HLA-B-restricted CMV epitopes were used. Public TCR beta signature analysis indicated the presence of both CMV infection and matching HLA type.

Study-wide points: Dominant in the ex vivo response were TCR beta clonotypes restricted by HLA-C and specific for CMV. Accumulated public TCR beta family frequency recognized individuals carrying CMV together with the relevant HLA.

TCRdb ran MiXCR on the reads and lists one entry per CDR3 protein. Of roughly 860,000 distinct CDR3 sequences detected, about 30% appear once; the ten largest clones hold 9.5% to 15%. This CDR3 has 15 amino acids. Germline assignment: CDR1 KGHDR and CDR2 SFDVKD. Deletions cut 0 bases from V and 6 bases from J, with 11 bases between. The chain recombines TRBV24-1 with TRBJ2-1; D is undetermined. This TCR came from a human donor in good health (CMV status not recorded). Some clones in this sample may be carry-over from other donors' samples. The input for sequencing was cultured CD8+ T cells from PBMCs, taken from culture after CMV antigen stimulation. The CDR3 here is CATSDLKHGRNEQFF. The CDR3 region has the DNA TGTGCCACCAGTGATTTGAAACATGGGCGCAATGAGCAGTTCTTC.